This record looks at one T cell receptor (beta chain) sequence and its context. The target of this receptor is not known. No base quality values were provided; no much bigger clone lies one nucleotide off. The data were taken from a study of blood T cell repertoires in COVID-19 (dated by TCRdb to the early 2020s). General notes on the study: The collaborator samples originated in the United States, Italy and Spain and spanned the acute and convalescent phases of COVID-19. A freely available public database, intended as a resource for researchers studying the immune response to SARS-CoV-2, is where the repertoires were released. Subjects who had been exposed to COVID-19, were actively infected with it, or had recovered from it provided the deeply sampled blood TCRbeta repertoires that made up the dataset. Where available, HLA class I and class II types were obtained from metadata supplied by the sample provider rather than from assay-based typing. A de-identified subject ID, COVID-19 status, age in years and sex were almost always included in the sample metadata. Samples came from the ongoing ImmuneRACE study (first 160 participants) plus 1,254 subjects from 6 global collaborators. The prospective study material was composed of cDNA or gDNA derived from T cells, B-cell-depleted T cells, or PBMCs.

TCRbeta CDR3 regions were amplified from genomic DNA by means of the immunoSEQ Assay, a bias-controlled multiplex PCR. For the original study's pipeline: The number of nucleated cells in each sample was estimated from the amplification of reference gene primers within the assay. Sequence reads were collapsed and filtered to measure the absolute abundance of every unique TCRbeta CDR3 rearrangement. For each sample, productive Simpson clonality was calculated as the square root of Simpson's diversity index across productive rearrangements. Here the immuneACCESS table is served through TCRdb, limited to in-frame sequences with V and J called. Missing clones are a known gap in these copies; in checked studies unresolved V genes cover under half, and the rest lacks a known reason. V, J and clone size derive from that table, while D and trimming were established from the DNA sequence. Counted in this sample were fewer than 200,000 clones; approximately 80% of them appeared once. Roughly 8.6% of the sample rests with the top ten.

Each collaborating institution followed its own protocols to collect whole blood in K2EDTA tubes. Collaborator samples were shipped for TCRbeta analysis as frozen whole blood, isolated PBMCs, or DNA extracted from either sample type. The full study reports these points: The amount of clinical and demographic metadata varied by source and participant and was provided uncurated.

The CDR1 and CDR2 encoded by the germline V gene are MNHEY and SVGAGI. The CDR3 spans 14 residues, from the cysteine through the phenylalanine. Left in the record is the CDR3 DNA by itself, 42 bases read in frame from the first base. V was cut back by 0 bases and J by 5 bases, leaving a gap of 10 bases between them. The sequenced material came from peripheral blood. This TCR was recovered from a woman aged 45-65 years with active or convalescent COVID-19. The chain joins TRBV6-5 to TRBJ2-5; the D gene is not confidently resolved. The CDR3 loop reads CASSYSSLWETQYF. In nucleotide form, the sequence is TGTGCCAGCAGTTACTCGAGCTTGTGGGAGACCCAGTACTTC.